Following are 25 T cell receptor beta chains from one sample sequenced in a study of blood T cells in healthy people across ages. Primed by a sample-barcoded 5' primer and a J-beta primer mix, a second PCR proceeded for about 7 to 12 cycles. TCRdb re-called the 5' RACE reads with MiXCR, one entry per CDR3 protein. The data show 1,500,000 or so distinct CDR3 sequences, with approximately 63% seen just once and about 6.3% held by the top ten. The source material was blood. These receptors all stem from a man aged 18 to 35 in good health.

This clonotype was found many times. DNA of the CDR3: TGTGCCAGCAGTTCTGGGGGGAGGGAGACCCAGTACTTC. This translates into CASSSGGRETQYF. This sequence joins TRBV12-3 or TRBV12-4 and TRBJ2-5; a possible D gene is TRBD2 (6 bases). V shed 4 bases and J shed 5 bases, with 11 bases lying between them. The CDR3 is made up of 13 amino acids.

A few counts support this clonotype. The rearrangement uses TRBV6-5 and TRBJ2-3; D gene unclear. The CDR3 is made up of 13 amino acids. Deletions cut 7 bases from V and 2 bases from J, with 10 bases between. Per the germline V gene, CDR1 is MNHEY and CDR2 is SVGAGI. CDR3 protein: CASKEEITDTQYF. DNA for the CDR3: TGTGCCAGCAAAGAAGAAATCACAGATACGCAGTATTTT.

This clonotype has just a few counts. The gene calls are TRBV20-1 and TRBJ2-5; 11 bases fit TRBD2. The J call is uncertain, as TRBJ2-7 better fits the DNA end. CDR3 length: 16 residues. The V gene's germline CDR1 is DFQATT and CDR2 SNEGSKA (reference sequence). The CDR3 DNA sequence: TGCAGTGCTAGAGACCCGACGACTAGCGGGAACTACGAGCAGTACTTC. It is translated as CSARDPTTSGNYEQYF.

The chain is built from TRBV25-1 and TRBJ2-3; D is unclear. This CDR3 has 15 residues. Germline V lookup: CDR1 MGHDK, CDR2 SYGVNS. The V gene lost 0 bases and the J gene lost 2 bases, with 9 bases spanning the gap. The CDR3 is CASSEYRFNTDTQYF. The CDR3 region has the DNA TGTGCCAGCAGTGAATACAGGTTCAACACAGATACGCAGTATTTT.

This clonotype was found once. The V gene is TRBV12-3 or TRBV12-4, the J gene TRBJ2-1; 10 bases fit TRBD2. Trimming at V came to 0 bases and at J to 2 bases, leaving 4 bases not matched to a gene. This CDR3 has 17 amino acids. CDR3 sequence reads: CASSLAVLAGAYNEQFF. CDR3 coding DNA: TGTGCCAGCAGTTTAGCCGTGCTAGCGGGAGCCTACAATGAGCAGTTCTTC.

The V call is TRBV6-1, the J call TRBJ2-5, with TRBD1 identical over 7 bases. V trimming: 8 bases; J trimming: 11 bases; junction bases outside the gene matches: 14. Germline V lookup: CDR1 MNHNS, CDR2 SASEGT. This CDR3 region has 13 residues. The CDR3 sequence: CASRQSLQGEQYF. Here the CDR3 DNA reads TGTGCCAGCCGACAGTCTTTGCAGGGGGAGCAGTACTTC.

The chain joins TRBV12-3 or TRBV12-4 to TRBJ2-3; 7 bases line up with TRBD2. The CDR3 spans 14 residues. Losses at the gene ends were 5 bases for V and 4 bases for J; bases not matched to a gene: 6. CDR3 nucleotide sequence: TGTGCCAGCAGTGGAGCGGGACCCCCAGATACGCAGTATTTT. Protein sequence: CASSGAGPPDTQYF.

V usage is TRBV10-3 and J usage is TRBJ2-3; D possibly corresponds to TRBD1 (6 bases). V was cut by 2 bases and J by 4 bases, with 16 bases left in between. The CDR3 has 16 amino acids. Looked up from germline, CDR1 is ENHRY and CDR2 is SYGVKD. The CDR3 sequence: CAISESETGTPDTQYF. The CDR3 DNA is TGTGCCATCAGTGAGAGCGAGACAGGAACTCCAGATACGCAGTATTTT.

The chain has TRBV25-1 and TRBJ2-2; maybe TRBD1 (5 bases). Trimming stripped 4 bases from V and 5 bases from J, with 17 bases between. CDR1 MGHDK and CDR2 SYGVNS come from the germline V gene. There are 16 residues in the CDR3. The CDR3 sequence: CASSGWSGLGTGELFF. Written as DNA, the CDR3 is TGTGCCAGCAGTGGATGGTCAGGGTTGGGTACCGGGGAGCTGTTTTTT.

The sample holds a few counts of this clonotype. The V call is TRBV6-1, the J call TRBJ2-1, with 10 bases identical to TRBD2. Trimming cost V 5 bases and J 6 bases; bases outside gene matches: 7. Germline CDR1 and CDR2: MNHNS and SASEGT. The CDR3 spans 15 residues. Written as DNA, the CDR3 is TGTGCCAGCAGTCGAAGCGGGGGGGTGGGCAATGAGCAGTTCTTC. Protein sequence: CASSRSGGVGNEQFF.

The V gene is TRBV10-3, the J gene TRBJ2-3, with no clear D. V dropped 5 bases and J dropped 2 bases, with 5 bases sitting between them. The CDR3 is 12 amino acids. CDR1 and CDR2 (germline): ENHRY, SYGVKD. CDR3 amino acids: CAISQSTDTQYF. DNA of the CDR3: TGTGCCATCAGTCAATCCACAGATACGCAGTATTTT.

V gene TRBV12-5 combines with J gene TRBJ2-1, with TRBD1 matching 9 bases. The CDR3 loop spans 16 amino acids. CDR1 is LGHNT and CDR2 is FRNRAP in the germline V gene. V trimming: 0 bases; J trimming: 6 bases; junction bases outside the gene matches: 6. The CDR3 spells CASGLVNRGQINEQFF. The CDR3 DNA reads as TGTGCTAGTGGTTTGGTAAACAGGGGGCAGATCAATGAGCAGTTCTTC.

This clonotype was recorded once. This chain joins TRBV7-9 and TRBJ2-3; TRBD2 aligns across 7 bases. The germline V gene has CDR1 SEHNR and CDR2 FQNEAQ (reference sequence). The CDR3 runs to 15 residues. V gave up 4 bases and J gave up 0 bases; unmatched junction bases: 4. For the CDR3, the DNA is TGTGCCAGCAGCTCGACTAGCAAAAGCACAGATACGCAGTATTTT. Amino acids: CASSSTSKSTDTQYF.

The chain links TRBV13 to TRBJ1-6; D gene unclear. The germline V gene has CDR1 PRHDT and CDR2 FYEKMQ (reference sequence). This CDR3 region has 16 residues. V was shortened by 4 bases and J by 9 bases, with 19 bases between the two germline ends. The DNA of the CDR3 is TGTGCCAGCAGCTCATCTCCTATAGGACCGGGTTCACCCCTCCACTTT. Protein product: CASSSSPIGPGSPLHF.

The chain employs TRBV9 and TRBJ2-7; weak D call: TRBD2 (6 bases). The germline V gene has CDR1 SGDLS and CDR2 YYNGEE. V lost 4 bases and J lost 2, with 16 bases in between. The CDR3 contains 15 residues. The CDR3 region has the DNA TGTGCCAGCAGCCCACCGGGACTTCCACCCTACGAGCAGTACTTC. Protein: CASSPPGLPPYEQYF.

To note about this clonotype: One end of the junction does not line up with germline, which may come from a read error. The chain uses TRBV15 and TRBJ1-2, with a possible D match to TRBD1 (6 bases). Germline V CDR1 and CDR2: LNHNV, YYDKDF (reference sequence). This CDR3 is built from 15 residues. The CDR3 DNA sequence: TGTGCCACCAGTAGAGAGAAACAGGGAATAGATGGCTACACCTTC. As protein: CATSREKQGIDGYTF.

Concerning this clonotype itself: One end of the junction varies from germline; a read error may be responsible. The chain combines TRBV7-7 with TRBJ2-1; TRBD2 might be the D (5 bases). CDR1 is SSHAT, CDR2 FNYEAQ, per germline (reference sequence). This CDR3 spans 14 amino acids. The CDR3: CASSVARGTDEQFF. As DNA, the CDR3 is TGTGCTAGCAGCGTAGCCCGGGGTACGGATGAGCAGTTCTTC.

The V call is TRBV29-1, the J call TRBJ1-1; D is unresolved. CDR1 and CDR2 (germline): SQVTM, ANQGSEA. This CDR3 region has 13 residues. Trimming stripped 1 base from V and 5 bases from J, with 11 bases between. The CDR3, as DNA: TGCAGCGTTGAAGGGGGAAGAGGGACTGAAGCTTTCTTT. The encoded protein is CSVEGGRGTEAFF. Looking up the rest from reference TRBV29-1 and TRBJ1-1 gives the full variable domain: SAVISQKPSRDICQRGTSLTIQCQVDSQVTMMFWYRQQPGQSLTLIATANQGSEATYESGFVIDKFPISRPNLTFSTLTVSNMSPEDSSIYLCSVEGGRGTEAFFGQGTRLTVV.

This clonotype was observed a handful of times. The chain has TRBV29-1 and TRBJ1-1; D call uncertain. CDR1 and CDR2 from the germline V gene are SQVTM and ANQGSEA. Trimming cost V 0 bases and J 1 base, with 6 bases left between them. The CDR3 consists of 13 residues. Here the CDR3 DNA reads TGCAGCGTTGAAGACCGGAGGAACACTGAAGCTTTCTTT. This codes for CSVEDRRNTEAFF.

The rearrangement links TRBV27 to TRBJ2-5; maybe TRBD2 (5 bases). This CDR3 contains 12 residues. Trimming took 5 bases from V and 11 from J, leaving 15 bases between them. Germline CDR1 MNHEY, CDR2 SMNVEV (reference sequence). Written as DNA, the CDR3 is TGTGCCAGCAGTAATAACGGGGAAGAGCAGTACTTC. Translation: CASSNNGEEQYF.

This chain connects TRBV27 to TRBJ1-1, with TRBD1 as a possible D gene (6 bases). The CDR3 runs to 15 residues. CDR1 is MNHEY, CDR2 SMNVEV, per germline (reference sequence). Between the trimmed V and J ends, which lost 2 bases and 4 bases, there was a span of 14 bases. The CDR3 sequence is CASSLGPGAVTEAFF. CDR3 nucleotides: TGTGCCAGCAGTTTAGGGCCGGGGGCGGTCACTGAAGCTTTCTTT.

The chain is built from TRBV7-9 and TRBJ1-2; unclear D gene. In germline, CDR1 is SEHNR, CDR2 FQNEAQ (reference sequence). V gave up 5 bases and J gave up 0 bases, with 19 bases separating them. This CDR3 has 17 residues. The CDR3 is CASSPTTSEFTNYGYTF. In DNA form, the CDR3 reads TGTGCCAGCAGCCCAACCACGTCGGAGTTCACTAACTATGGCTACACCTTC.

This chain links TRBV12-3 or TRBV12-4 with TRBJ2-3; D unresolved. With 3 bases removed from V and 7 bases from J, the gap between germline ends came to 8 bases. The CDR3 has 12 amino acids. CDR3 nucleotide sequence: TGTGCCAGCAGTTTGGACGCAAATACGCAGTATTTT. It specifies CASSLDANTQYF.

DNA for the CDR3: TGTGCCAACCTCCTAGCCGGGGTGGTTGAAAACAATGAGCAGTTCTTC. Its translation is CANLLAGVVENNEQFF. The rearrangement joins TRBV7-9 to TRBJ2-1; D perhaps matches TRBD2 (5 bases). The CDR3 spans 16 residues. Trimming cost V 10 bases and J 5 bases, with 24 bases left between them. Germline CDR1 reads SEHNR; CDR2 reads FQNEAQ (reference sequence).

This clonotype appeared a few times. The V and J genes are TRBV10-2 and TRBJ1-1; no firm D call. The CDR3 covers 12 residues. Germline V gives CDR1 WSHSY, CDR2 SAAADI. V was cut by 7 bases and J by 5 bases, with 11 bases left in between. CDR3 residues: CASTDHGTEAFF. CDR3 coding DNA: TGCGCCAGCACAGACCACGGGACTGAAGCTTTCTTT.